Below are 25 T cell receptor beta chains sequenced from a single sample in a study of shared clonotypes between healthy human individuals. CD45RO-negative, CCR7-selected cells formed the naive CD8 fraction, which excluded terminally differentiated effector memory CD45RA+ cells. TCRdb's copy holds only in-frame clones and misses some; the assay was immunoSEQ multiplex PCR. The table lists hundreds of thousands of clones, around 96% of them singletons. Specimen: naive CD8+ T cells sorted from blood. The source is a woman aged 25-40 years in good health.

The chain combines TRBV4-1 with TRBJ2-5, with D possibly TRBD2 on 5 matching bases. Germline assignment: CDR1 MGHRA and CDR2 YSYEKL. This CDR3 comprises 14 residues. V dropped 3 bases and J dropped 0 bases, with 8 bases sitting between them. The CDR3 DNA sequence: TGCGCCAGCAGCCATTGGGGAGACCAAGAGACCCAGTACTTC. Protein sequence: CASSHWGDQETQYF.

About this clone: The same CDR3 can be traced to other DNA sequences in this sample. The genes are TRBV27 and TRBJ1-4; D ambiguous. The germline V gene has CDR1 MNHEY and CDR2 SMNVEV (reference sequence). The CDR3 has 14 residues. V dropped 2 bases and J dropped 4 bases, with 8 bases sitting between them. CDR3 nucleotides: TGTGCCAGCAGTTTAGGGCGGTATAATGAAAAACTGTTTTTT. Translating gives CASSLGRYNEKLFF.

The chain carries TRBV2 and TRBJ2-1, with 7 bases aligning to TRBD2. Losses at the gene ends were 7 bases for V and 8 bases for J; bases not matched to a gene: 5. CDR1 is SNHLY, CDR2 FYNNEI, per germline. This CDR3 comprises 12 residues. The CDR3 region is CASIGREYEQFF. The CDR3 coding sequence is TGTGCCAGCATAGGGCGGGAGTATGAGCAGTTCTTC.

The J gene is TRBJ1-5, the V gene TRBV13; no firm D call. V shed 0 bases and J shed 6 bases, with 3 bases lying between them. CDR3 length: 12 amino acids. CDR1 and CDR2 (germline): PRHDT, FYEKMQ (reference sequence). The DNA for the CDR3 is TGTGCCAGCAGCTTAGGTAGTCAGCCCCAGCATTTT. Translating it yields CASSLGSQPQHF.

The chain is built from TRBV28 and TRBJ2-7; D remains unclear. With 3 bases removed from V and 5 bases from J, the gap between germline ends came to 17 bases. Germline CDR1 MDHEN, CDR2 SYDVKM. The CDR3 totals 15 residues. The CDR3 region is CASSFEAAHIDEQYF. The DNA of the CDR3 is TGTGCCAGCAGTTTTGAGGCAGCTCATATAGACGAGCAGTACTTC.

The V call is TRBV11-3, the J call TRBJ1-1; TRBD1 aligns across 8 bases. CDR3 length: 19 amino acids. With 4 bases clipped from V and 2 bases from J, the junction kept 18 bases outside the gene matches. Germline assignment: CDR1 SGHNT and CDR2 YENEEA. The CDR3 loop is CASSSKNPTGAGCNTEAFF. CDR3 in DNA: TGTGCCAGCAGCTCAAAGAACCCGACAGGGGCGGGGTGTAACACTGAAGCTTTCTTT.

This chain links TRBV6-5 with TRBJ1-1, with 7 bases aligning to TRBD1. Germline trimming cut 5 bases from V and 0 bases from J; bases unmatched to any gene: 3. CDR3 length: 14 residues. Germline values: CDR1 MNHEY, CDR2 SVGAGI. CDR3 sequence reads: CASSRQGLNTEAFF. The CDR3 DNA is TGTGCCAGCAGTCGACAGGGCCTGAACACTGAAGCTTTCTTT.

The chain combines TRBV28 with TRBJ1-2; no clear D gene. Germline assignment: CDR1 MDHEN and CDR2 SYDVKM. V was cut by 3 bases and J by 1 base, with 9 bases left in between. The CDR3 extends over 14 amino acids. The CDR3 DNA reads TGTGCCAGCAGTTTCCGGAAGGTTAACTATGGCTACACCTTC. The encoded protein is CASSFRKVNYGYTF.

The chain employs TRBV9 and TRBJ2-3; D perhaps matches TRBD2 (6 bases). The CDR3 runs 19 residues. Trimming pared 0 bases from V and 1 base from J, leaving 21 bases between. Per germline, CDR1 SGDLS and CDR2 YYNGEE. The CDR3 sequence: CASSVGPGDSSLGTDTQYF. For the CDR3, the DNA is TGTGCCAGCAGCGTAGGCCCGGGGGATTCCAGTCTTGGCACAGATACGCAGTATTTT.

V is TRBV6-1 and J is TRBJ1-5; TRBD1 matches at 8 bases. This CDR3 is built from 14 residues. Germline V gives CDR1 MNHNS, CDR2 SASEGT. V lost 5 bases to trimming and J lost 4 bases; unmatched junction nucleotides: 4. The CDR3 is CASSPGGGNQPQHF. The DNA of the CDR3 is TGTGCCAGCAGTCCAGGGGGCGGAAATCAGCCCCAGCATTTT.

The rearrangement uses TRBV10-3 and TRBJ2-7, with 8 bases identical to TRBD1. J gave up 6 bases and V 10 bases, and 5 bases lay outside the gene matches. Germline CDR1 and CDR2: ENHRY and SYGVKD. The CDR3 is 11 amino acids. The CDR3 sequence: CATGQGGEQYF. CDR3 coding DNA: TGTGCCACTGGACAGGGAGGCGAGCAGTACTTC.

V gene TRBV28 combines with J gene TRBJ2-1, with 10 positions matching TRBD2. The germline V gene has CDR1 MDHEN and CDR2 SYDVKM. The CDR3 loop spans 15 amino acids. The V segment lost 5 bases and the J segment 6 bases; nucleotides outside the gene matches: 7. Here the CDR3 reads CASSTSGRATNEQFF. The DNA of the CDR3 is TGTGCCAGCAGTACCAGCGGGAGGGCTACCAATGAGCAGTTCTTC. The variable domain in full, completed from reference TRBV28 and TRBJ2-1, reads DVKVTQSSRYLVKRTGEKVFLECVQDMDHENMFWYRQDPGLGLRLIYFSYDVKMKEKGDIPEGYSVSREKKERFSLILESASTNQTSMYLCASSTSGRATNEQFFGPGTRLTVL.

Written as DNA, the CDR3 is TGTGCCAGCAGCCTCGAAGGGGACAGGGGCCTATATGGCTACACCTTC. Translating gives CASSLEGDRGLYGYTF. The V gene is TRBV7-3, the J gene TRBJ1-2, with 10 bases that match TRBD1. Germline CDR1 SGHTA, CDR2 FQGTGA. The CDR3 has 16 amino acids. V shed 5 bases and J 5 bases; nucleotides not matched to a gene: 11.

The CDR3 loop is CASSDVGYEQYF. Written as DNA, the CDR3 is TGTGCCAGCAGTGACGTGGGTTACGAGCAGTACTTC. This rearrangement joins TRBV25-1 to TRBJ2-7, with unresolved D. CDR1 and CDR2 from the germline V gene are MGHDK and SYGVNS. The V end lost 3 bases, the J end lost 4 bases, and 7 bases lay between the germline ends. The CDR3 length is 12 residues.

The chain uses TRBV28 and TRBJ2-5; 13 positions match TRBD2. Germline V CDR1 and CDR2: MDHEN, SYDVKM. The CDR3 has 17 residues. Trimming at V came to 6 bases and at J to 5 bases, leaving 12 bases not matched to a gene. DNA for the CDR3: TGTGCCAGCAGCTTTGGACTAGCGGGAGAGGGTTTTGAGACCCAGTACTTC. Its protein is CASSFGLAGEGFETQYF.

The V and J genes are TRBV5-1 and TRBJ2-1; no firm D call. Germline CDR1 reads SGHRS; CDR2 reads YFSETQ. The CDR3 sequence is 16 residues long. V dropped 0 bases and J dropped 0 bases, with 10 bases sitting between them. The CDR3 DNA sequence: TGCGCCAGCAGCTTGGTTGGCCGAAGCTCCTACAATGAGCAGTTCTTC. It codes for CASSLVGRSSYNEQFF.

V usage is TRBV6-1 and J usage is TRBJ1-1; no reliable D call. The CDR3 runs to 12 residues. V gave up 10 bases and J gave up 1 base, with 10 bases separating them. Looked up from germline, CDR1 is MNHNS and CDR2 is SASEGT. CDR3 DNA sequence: TGTGCCACCACCCGACAGAACACTGAAGCTTTCTTT. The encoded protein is CATTRQNTEAFF.

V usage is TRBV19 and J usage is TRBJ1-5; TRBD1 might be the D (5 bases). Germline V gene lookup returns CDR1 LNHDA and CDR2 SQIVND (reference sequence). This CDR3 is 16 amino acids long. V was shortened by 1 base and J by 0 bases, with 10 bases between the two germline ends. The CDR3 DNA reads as TGTGCCAGTAGTATAGGACAGTTTGTTAGCAATCAGCCCCAGCATTTT. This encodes CASSIGQFVSNQPQHF.

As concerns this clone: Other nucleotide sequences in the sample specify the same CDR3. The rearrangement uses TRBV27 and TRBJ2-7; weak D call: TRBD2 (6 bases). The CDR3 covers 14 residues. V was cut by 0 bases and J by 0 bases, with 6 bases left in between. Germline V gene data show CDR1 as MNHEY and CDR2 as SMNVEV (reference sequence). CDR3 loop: CASSLSGGSYEQYF. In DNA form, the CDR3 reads TGTGCCAGCAGTTTATCGGGGGGCTCCTACGAGCAGTACTTC.

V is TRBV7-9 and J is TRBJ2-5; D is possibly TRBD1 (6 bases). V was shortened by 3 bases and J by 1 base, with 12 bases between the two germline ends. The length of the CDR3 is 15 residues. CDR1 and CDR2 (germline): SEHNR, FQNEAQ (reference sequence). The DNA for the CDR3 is TGTGCCAGCAGCTTTACGGACAGCATCCAAGAGACCCAGTACTTC. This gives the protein CASSFTDSIQETQYF.

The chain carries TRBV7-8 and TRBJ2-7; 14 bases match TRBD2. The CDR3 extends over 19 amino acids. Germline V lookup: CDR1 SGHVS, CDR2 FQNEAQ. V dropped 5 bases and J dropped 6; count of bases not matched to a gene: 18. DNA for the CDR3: TGTGCCAGCAGCATGGGACTAGCGGGAGCCGGGGGGTTCCAGGGCGAGCAGTACTTC. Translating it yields CASSMGLAGAGGFQGEQYF.

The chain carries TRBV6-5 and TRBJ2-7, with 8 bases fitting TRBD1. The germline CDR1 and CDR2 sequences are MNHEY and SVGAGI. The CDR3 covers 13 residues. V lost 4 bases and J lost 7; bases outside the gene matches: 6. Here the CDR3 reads CASSSLDRVEQYF. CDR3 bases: TGTGCCAGCAGTTCCCTGGACAGGGTTGAGCAGTACTTC.

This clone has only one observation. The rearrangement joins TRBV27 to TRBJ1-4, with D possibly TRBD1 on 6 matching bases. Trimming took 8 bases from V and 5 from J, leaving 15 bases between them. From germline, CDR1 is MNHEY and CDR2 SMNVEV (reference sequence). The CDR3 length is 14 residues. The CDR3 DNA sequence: TGTGCCAGCGGGGGCGACAACACAAATGAAAAACTGTTTTTT. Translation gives CASGGDNTNEKLFF.

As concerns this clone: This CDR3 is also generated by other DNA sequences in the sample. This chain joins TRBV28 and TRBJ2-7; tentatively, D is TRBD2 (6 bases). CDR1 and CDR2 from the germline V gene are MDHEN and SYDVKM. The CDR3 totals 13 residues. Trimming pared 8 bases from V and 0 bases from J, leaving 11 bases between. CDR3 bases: TGTGCCAGCTCTCCCGGGAGCTCCTACGAGCAGTACTTC. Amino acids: CASSPGSSYEQYF.

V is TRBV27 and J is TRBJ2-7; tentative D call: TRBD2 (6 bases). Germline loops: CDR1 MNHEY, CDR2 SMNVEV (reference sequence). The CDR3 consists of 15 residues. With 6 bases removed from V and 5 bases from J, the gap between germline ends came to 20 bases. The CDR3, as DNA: TGTGCCAGCAGGGAATCTAGCGAACCCGTCCACGAGCAGTACTTC. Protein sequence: CASRESSEPVHEQYF.